A selection of T cell receptor beta chains follows, all from one sample in a study of T-cell memory formation after mild COVID-19. TCRdb used MiXCR to reprocess the 5' RACE reads, holding one entry per CDR3 protein. The sample carries hundreds of thousands of distinct CDR3 sequences, under 20% recorded once. Input material: PBMCs or a T cell subset sorted from them (not recorded which). The receptors were sampled from a man younger than 35 who had mild COVID-19 (a few samples of this study predate the infection). Cell type and time point are not known. Each CDR3 is given with its conserved first and last residue. D genes are given only for firm matches. The size field is filled for only some rows; it gives once, few, many or a size class.

abundance	v_gene	j_gene	d_gene	CDR3aa	CDR3nt
few	TRBV28	TRBJ1-2	NA	CASKSGSSGYTF	TGTGCCAGCAAATCAGGGAGTAGCGGCTACACCTTC
NA	TRBV3-1	TRBJ1-2	NA	CASSPSSLGDGYTF	TGTGCCAGCAGCCCTTCAAGTCTCGGGGATGGCTACACCTTC
few	TRBV7-2	TRBJ2-3	TRBD2	CASSFYRGGTDTQYF	TGTGCCAGCAGCTTCTATCGGGGGGGCACAGATACGCAGTATTTT
NA	TRBV2	TRBJ2-1	NA	CASSDRARRNEQFF	TGTGCCAGCAGTGACAGGGCCCGTCGCAATGAGCAGTTCTTC
NA	TRBV29-1	TRBJ2-3	NA	CSVVMWTDTQYF	TGCAGCGTTGTAATGTGGACAGATACGCAGTATTTT
NA	TRBV2	TRBJ2-1	NA	CATTAGASPGEQFF	TGTGCCACCACGGCAGGGGCTAGCCCCGGCGAGCAGTTCTTC
NA	TRBV6-7	TRBJ2-1	NA	CASTQRAGRYNEQFF	TGTGCCAGCACCCAAAGGGCGGGGAGATACAATGAGCAGTTCTTC
few	TRBV6-2/TRBV6-3	TRBJ2-2	NA	CASKEGAGELFF	TGTGCCAGCAAAGAAGGGGCCGGGGAGCTGTTTTTT
few	TRBV7-2	TRBJ2-7	NA	CASSQRTLTYEQYF	TGTGCCAGCAGCCAGCGGACCCTTACCTACGAGCAGTACTTC
NA	TRBV7-2	TRBJ1-2	NA	CASSLGNVRGYTF	TGTGCCAGCAGCTTAGGAAACGTCAGAGGCTACACCTTC
NA	TRBV4-1	TRBJ2-1	NA	CASSHLLGQFF	TGCGCCAGCAGCCATCTACTGGGGCAGTTCTTC
NA	TRBV3-1	TRBJ2-3	NA	CASSHLGDTQYF	TGTGCCAGCAGCCATCTAGGGGATACGCAGTATTTT
NA	TRBV7-6	TRBJ2-3	TRBD1	CASSFPQGARTDTQYF	TGTGCCAGCAGCTTCCCACAGGGGGCTCGCACAGATACGCAGTATTTT
NA	TRBV5-5	TRBJ2-5	NA	CASSSTGRVQETQYF	TGTGCCAGCAGCTCCACCGGAAGGGTACAAGAGACCCAGTACTTC
NA	TRBV20-1	TRBJ2-5	NA	CSARTLVATQYF	TGCAGTGCTAGGACCTTAGTGGCGACCCAGTACTTC
few	TRBV15	TRBJ1-5	TRBD1	CATSRDHRGNQPQHF	TGTGCCACCAGCAGAGATCACAGGGGTAATCAGCCCCAGCATTTT
many	TRBV4-3	TRBJ2-2	TRBD1	CASSHGTGENTGELFF	TGCGCCAGCAGCCACGGGACAGGGGAGAACACCGGGGAGCTGTTTTTT
NA	TRBV9	TRBJ1-6	TRBD1	CASSVGQGASPLHF	TGTGCCAGCAGCGTCGGGCAGGGGGCATCACCCCTCCACTTT
once	TRBV9	TRBJ1-6	NA	CASSPQGSTSPLHF	TGTGCCAGCAGCCCTCAGGGGAGTACTTCACCCCTCCACTTT
few	TRBV7-3	TRBJ2-3	NA	CASSLGTTAEDTQYF	TGTGCCAGCAGCTTAGGAACAACTGCAGAAGATACGCAGTATTTT
NA	TRBV12-3/TRBV12-4	TRBJ1-5	TRBD1	CASSLTDRGLRRRWQPQHF	TGTGCCAGCAGTTTAACGGACAGGGGGCTAAGACGGAGATGGCAGCCCCAGCATTTT
NA	TRBV9	TRBJ1-6	NA	CASSVSGYYNSPLHF	TGTGCCAGCAGCGTATCCGGCTACTATAATTCACCCCTCCACTTT
few	TRBV27	TRBJ2-3	NA	CASSPRVLVPLNTQYF	TGTGCCAGCAGTCCACGTGTACTCGTCCCGTTAAATACGCAGTATTTT
NA	TRBV20-1	TRBJ2-1	TRBD2	CSAPALRGVSYNEQFF	TGCAGTGCTCCAGCATTGCGGGGGGTTTCCTACAATGAGCAGTTCTTC
NA	TRBV5-1	TRBJ2-7	NA	CASSLVFSGVYEQYF	TGCGCCAGCAGCTTGGTATTTTCGGGTGTCTACGAGCAGTACTTC
NA	TRBV6-6	TRBJ2-7	NA	CASSSDPGHVVKQYF	TGTGCCAGCAGTTCCGATCCGGGACATGTGGTAAAGCAGTACTTC
NA	TRBV12-3/TRBV12-4	TRBJ1-1	TRBD1	CASSSRQGPAEAFF	TGTGCCAGCAGTTCAAGACAGGGCCCCGCTGAAGCTTTCTTT
few	TRBV7-3	TRBJ2-1	NA	CASSFQGSAYNEQFF	TGTGCCAGCAGCTTCCAGGGTAGCGCCTACAATGAGCAGTTCTTC
many	TRBV7-2	TRBJ1-6	NA	CASSLSGQFYNSPLHF	TGTGCCAGCAGCTTATCAGGACAGTTTTATAATTCACCCCTCCACTTT
few	TRBV7-9	TRBJ1-1	NA	CASSLGRDNTEAFF	TGTGCCAGCAGCTTAGGCAGAGATAACACTGAAGCTTTCTTT
few	TRBV7-2	TRBJ1-1	NA	CASSKYRDTEAFF	TGTGCCAGCAGCAAATACAGGGACACTGAAGCTTTCTTT
many	TRBV11-2	TRBJ2-5	TRBD1	CASSSYRGSTQYF	TGTGCCAGCAGCTCTTACAGGGGGTCGACCCAGTACTTC
NA	TRBV12-3/TRBV12-4	TRBJ1-5	NA	CASSSRDSNQPQHF	TGTGCCAGCAGTTCCCGGGACAGCAATCAGCCCCAGCATTTT
NA	TRBV6-2/TRBV6-3	TRBJ2-3	NA	CASSYLGVGTDTQYF	TGTGCCAGCAGTTACCTGGGGGTGGGCACAGATACGCAGTATTTT
NA	TRBV11-2	TRBJ2-5	NA	CASSPEGGNRETQYF	TGTGCCAGCAGCCCAGAGGGAGGTAACCGGGAGACCCAGTACTTC
few	TRBV4-1	TRBJ2-1	TRBD2	CASSQDRAGGRDEQFF	TGCGCCAGCAGCCAAGACCGAGCGGGGGGGCGGGATGAGCAGTTCTTC
few	TRBV5-1	TRBJ2-3	NA	CASSLEAGVLDTQYF	TGCGCCAGCAGCTTGGAGGCAGGGGTCCTGGATACGCAGTATTTT
NA	TRBV7-2	TRBJ2-3	NA	CASSFSEGDTQYF	TGTGCCAGCAGCTTTTCTGAGGGAGATACGCAGTATTTT
few	TRBV7-9	TRBJ2-7	NA	CASSLASRGPYEQYF	TGTGCCAGCAGCTTAGCGAGTCGGGGCCCCTACGAGCAGTACTTC
few	TRBV29-1	TRBJ2-2	NA	CSVGTPNTGELFF	TGCAGCGTTGGCACACCGAACACCGGGGAGCTGTTTTTT
few	TRBV11-2	TRBJ2-7	NA	CASSLDGAWVPGQYF	TGTGCCAGCAGCTTAGATGGGGCCTGGGTCCCGGGGCAGTACTTC
NA	TRBV30	TRBJ2-6	NA	CAWSTEPGANVLTF	TGTGCCTGGAGTACCGAACCCGGGGCCAACGTCCTGACTTTC
NA	TRBV12-3/TRBV12-4	TRBJ2-1	NA	CASSPLSPGEQFF	TGTGCCAGCAGTCCTTTGTCCCCGGGGGAGCAGTTCTTC
many	TRBV5-1	TRBJ2-3	TRBD1	CASSSEGQGASDTQYF	TGCGCCAGCAGCTCAGAAGGACAGGGGGCATCGGATACGCAGTATTTT
many	TRBV3-1	TRBJ1-3	NA	CASSAYRDGGNTIYF	TGTGCCAGCAGTGCATACAGGGACGGCGGAAACACCATATATTTT
few	TRBV5-1	TRBJ1-4	NA	CASSLDVAGGMIEKLFF	TGCGCCAGCAGCTTGGACGTGGCCGGAGGGATGATCGAAAAACTGTTTTTT
NA	TRBV19	TRBJ1-2	TRBD1	CASRQGTGGNYGYTF	TGTGCCAGTAGGCAAGGGACAGGTGGGAACTATGGCTACACCTTC
many	TRBV7-2	TRBJ1-2	NA	CASSRGQINYGYTF	TGTGCCAGCAGCCGCGGACAGATTAACTATGGCTACACCTTC
few	TRBV3-1	TRBJ2-5	TRBD2	CASSPGLLAAGETQYF	TGTGCCAGCAGCCCAGGCCTACTAGCGGCCGGAGAGACCCAGTACTTC
NA	TRBV24-1	TRBJ2-7	TRBD1	CATSDPGTGDEQYF	TGTGCCACCAGTGATCCCGGGACAGGGGACGAGCAGTACTTC
NA	TRBV29-1	TRBJ2-2	NA	CSVEVATGELFF	TGCAGCGTTGAGGTCGCCACCGGGGAGCTGTTTTTT
many	TRBV5-1	TRBJ2-3	NA	CASRSADTQYF	TGCGCCAGCAGATCGGCAGATACGCAGTATTTT
few	TRBV9	TRBJ1-6	TRBD1	CASSATTTGDSPLHF	TGTGCCAGCAGCGCAACTACAACAGGGGATTCACCCCTCCACTTT
few	TRBV12-5	TRBJ2-3	NA	CASGPRNTDTQYF	TGTGCTAGTGGCCCCCGCAATACAGATACGCAGTATTTT
NA	TRBV6-6	TRBJ2-1	TRBD2	CASSYSFSSRGTNNEQFF	TGTGCCAGCAGTTACTCATTTAGTTCGCGGGGGACGAACAATGAGCAGTTCTTC
many	TRBV5-1	TRBJ2-3	NA	CASSLVPRSTDTQYF	TGCGCCAGCAGCTTGGTTCCCAGAAGCACAGATACGCAGTATTTT
NA	TRBV11-2	TRBJ2-7	NA	CASSLSVADEQYF	TGTGCCAGCAGCTTATCCGTAGCGGACGAGCAGTACTTC
many	TRBV20-1	TRBJ2-1	NA	CSARILVKHEQFF	TGCAGTGCTAGGATCTTAGTTAAGCATGAGCAGTTCTTC
few	TRBV20-1	TRBJ1-1	NA	CSASWGGHMNTEAFF	TGCAGTGCTTCCTGGGGCGGACACATGAACACTGAAGCTTTCTTT